Listed here are 25 T cell receptor delta chains from one sample, sequenced in a study of Vγ9Vδ2 T cells in congenital toxoplasmosis. TRGC- and TRDC-specific primers primed one-tube template-switch reverse transcription to make cDNA. The TRGC primer design covered both constant genes, TRGC1 and TRGC2. TCRdb made new clone calls on the reads using CATT. The sample shows approximately 370 delta-chain clones, more than 20% of them seen only once. The sample taken for sequencing was gamma-delta T cells from blood. The receptor source for this set is a child under 10 years old born to a mother with Toxoplasma gondii infection during pregnancy, either congenitally infected or uninfected (not recorded which).

Comment on this clone: A far larger clone lies a single base away; this is likely a read error. This sample also contains other DNA sequences that code for the same CDR3. The chain joins TRDV2 to TRDJ1; TRDD3 aligns across 7 bases. Germline V gives CDR1 GEAIGNYY, CDR2 EKD. The CDR3 totals 14 residues. CDR3 residues: CACDGLLGFDKLIF. DNA for the CDR3: TGTGCTTGTGACGGACTACTGGGGTTCGATAAACTCATCTTT.

Turning to this clone: A read error likely explains why the TCRdb protein, taken from a much larger clone, differs from this DNA's translation at residue 12; the protein shown is translated from the DNA. This sequence joins TRDV2 and TRDJ1; 13 bases are a match to TRDD3. Because TCRdb records no J gene, it was assigned here through a match of the DNA to germline. CDR1 and CDR2 from the germline V gene are GEAIGNYY and EKD. The CDR3 is 17 amino acids. J gave up 4 bases and V 0 bases, and 7 bases lay outside the gene matches. The CDR3, as DNA: TGTGCCTGTGACACCCTTAGCACTGGGGGATACGACGATAAACTCATCTTT. Its translation is CACDTLSTGGYDDKLIF.

Points on this clone: A read error likely explains why the TCRdb protein, taken from a much larger clone, differs from this DNA's translation at residue 12; the protein shown is translated from the DNA. V and J are TRDV2 and TRDJ1; 7 bases match TRDD3. The CDR3 contains 14 residues. Germline V CDR1 and CDR2: GEAIGNYY, EKD. This CDR3 is CACDGLLGFDKRIF. In nucleotides, the CDR3 is TGTGCCTGTGACGGACTACTGGGGTTCGATAAACGCATCTTT.

In the case of this clone: TCRdb assigns this DNA the protein of a much larger clone, which departs from its translation at residue 7; this likely reflects a read error, and the protein shown comes from translating the DNA. The chain carries TRDV2 and TRDJ3, with 7 bases fitting TRDD3. TCRdb gives no J gene; it was assigned here by matching the DNA to germline. Germline CDR1 is GEAIGNYY and CDR2 is EKD. The CDR3 has 22 amino acids. After removal of 0 bases from V and 0 bases from J, the junction contained 16 bases not matched to a gene. The CDR3 DNA sequence: TGTGCCTGTGACACCTCCAGGTACTGGGGACAAGACTGCTCCTGGGACACCCGACAGATGTTTTTC. The encoded protein is CACDTSRYWGQDCSWDTRQMFF.

About this clone: With only one base between it and a far larger clone, this is likely a read error. The rearrangement uses TRAV29/DV5 and TRDJ1; TRDD3 matches at 11 bases. Since TCRdb gives no J gene, matching the DNA to germline was used here to assign it. CDR3 length equals 15 residues. V trimming: 0 bases; J trimming: 2 bases; junction bases outside the gene matches: 3. CDR1 and CDR2 (germline): NSMFDY, ISSIKDK. DNA for the CDR3: TGTGCAGCAAGCGACTGGGGGATATGGACCGATAAACTCATCTTT. Translated: CAASDWGIWTDKLIF. Using reference TRAV29/DV5 and TRDJ1 for the parts outside the CDR3, the full variable domain is DQQVKQNSPSLSVQEGRISILNCDYTNSMFDYFLWYKKYPAEGPTFLISISSIKDKNEDGRFTVFLNKSAKHLSLHIVPSQPGDSAVYFCAASDWGIWTDKLIFGKGTRVTVEP.

This clone came up a few times. This likely came from a read error, as a far larger clone is one base away. This rearrangement joins TRDV1 to TRDJ1; the D gene could be TRDD2 or TRDD3 (6 bases each). The CDR3 is 19 residues long. V was shortened by 3 bases and J by 0 bases, with 23 bases between the two germline ends. Germline V CDR1 and CDR2: TSWWSYY, QGS. The CDR3 sequence is CALGDHSYAYWADTDKLIF. The CDR3 DNA follows: TGTGCTCTTGGGGACCACTCCTACGCGTACTGGGCGGACACCGATAAACTCATCTTT.

With respect to this clone: A far larger clone is a single base away, which makes a read error likely. The J gene is TRDJ2, the V gene TRDV1, with 7 positions matching TRDD3. V gave up 2 bases and J gave up 4 bases; unmatched junction bases: 25. Germline V gene data show CDR1 as TSWWSYY and CDR2 as QGS. The CDR3 length is 22 residues. Here the CDR3 reads CALGEVFHPWPVLGITTAQLFF. CDR3 nucleotide sequence: TGTGCTCTTGGGGAAGTCTTCCACCCTTGGCCCGTACTGGGGATAACGACAGCACAACTCTTCTTT.

The gene calls are TRDV2 and TRDJ1; 10 bases agree with TRDD3. TCRdb gives no J gene; it was assigned here by matching the DNA to germline. This CDR3 has 22 amino acids. V shed 3 bases and J 2 bases; nucleotides not matched to a gene: 26. CDR1 GEAIGNYY and CDR2 EKD come from the germline V gene. CDR3 amino acids: CACDPIPIGGYASVESTDKLIF. The CDR3 nucleotides are TGTGCCTGTGACCCGATCCCTATAGGGGGATACGCAAGTGTAGAGTCTACCGATAAACTCATCTTT.

Points on this clone: It is likely a read error: a sequence one base away is far more abundant. The rearrangement uses TRDV2 and TRDJ1, with TRDD3 matching 13 bases. J was trimmed by 2 bases and V by 3 bases; bases with no gene match: 20. The CDR3 contains 21 residues. Germline assignment: CDR1 GEAIGNYY and CDR2 EKD. The CDR3 coding sequence is TGTGCCTGTGACCCCGTTACTGGGGGATACGCAAGTGTAGAGTCTACCGATAAACTCATCTTT. Its protein product is CACDPVTGGYASVESTDKLIF.

In regard to this clone: A far larger clone lies a single base away; this is likely a read error. This rearrangement joins TRAV29/DV5 to TRDJ1, with 10 bases fitting TRDD3. The J gene, absent from TCRdb, was called here by matching the DNA to germline. V trimming: 0 bases; J trimming: 4 bases; junction bases outside the gene matches: 6. This CDR3 region has 15 residues. Germline V CDR1 and CDR2: NSMFDY, ISSIKDK. The CDR3 here is CAASGWGIWNDKLIF. The CDR3 DNA is TGTGCAGCAAGCGGCTGGGGGATATGGAACGATAAACTCATCTTT. The full variable domain, rest sourced from reference TRAV29/DV5 and TRDJ1, is DQQVKQNSPSLSVQEGRISILNCDYTNSMFDYFLWYKKYPAEGPTFLISISSIKDKNEDGRFTVFLNKSAKHLSLHIVPSQPGDSAVYFCAASGWGIWNDKLIFGKGTRVTVEP.

This clone was detected a few times. This DNA translates differently at residue 4 from the TCRdb protein, which is that of a much larger clone; a read error is likely, and the protein shown is the DNA's own translation. The chain couples TRDV1 to TRDJ1; D gene uncertain. CDR3 length: 12 residues. Trimming cost V 7 bases and J 6 bases, with 12 bases left between them. Germline lookup yields CDR1 TSWWSYY and CDR2 QGS. The CDR3 reads CALEVTRNKLIF. CDR3 DNA: TGTGCTCTTGAGGTTACTAGGAATAAACTCATCTTT.

As concerns this clone: This likely stems from a read error, as it lies one base from a far larger clone. Other DNA sequences in the same sample also yield this CDR3. The J gene is TRDJ1, the V gene TRDV2, with TRDD3 matching over 7 bases. TCRdb leaves out the J gene; it was filled in here by matching the DNA to germline. The germline V gene has CDR1 GEAIGNYY and CDR2 EKD. V shed 1 base and J 6 bases; nucleotides not matched to a gene: 16. The length of the CDR3 is 17 residues. CDR3 sequence: CACDTLGGGRTENKLIF. As DNA, the CDR3 is TGTGCCTGTGACACGCTGGGTGGGGGACGAACTGAAAATAAACTCATCTTT.

The chain has TRDV2 and TRDJ1, with 8 bases that match TRDD3. TCRdb offers no J gene call, so here the DNA was matched to germline to obtain one. Germline-derived CDR1 and CDR2 are GEAIGNYY and EKD. The CDR3 totals 15 residues. V lost 3 bases, J lost 0 bases, and 5 bases stayed unmatched. The CDR3 nucleotides are TGTGCCTGTGACGCTGGGGGAACTCACACCGATAAACTCATCTTT. Its protein is CACDAGGTHTDKLIF.

In its sample, this clone ranks as large (0.1 to 1%). The identical CDR3 is also encoded by other nucleotide sequences in the sample. V usage is TRDV2 and J usage is TRDJ1, with 7 bases lining up with TRDD3. After removal of 0 bases from V and 0 bases from J, the junction contained 9 bases not matched to a gene. The CDR3 contains 17 residues. Germline V gene lookup returns CDR1 GEAIGNYY and CDR2 EKD. CDR3 sequence: CACDTAGGSLYTDKLIF. In nucleotides, the CDR3 is TGTGCCTGTGACACCGCTGGGGGGAGTCTCTACACCGATAAACTCATCTTT.

With respect to this clone: A read error likely explains why the TCRdb protein, taken from a much larger clone, differs from this DNA's translation at residue 12; the protein shown is translated from the DNA. The genes are TRDV2 and TRDJ1; TRDD3 matches 7 bases. The J gene was not available in TCRdb and was assigned here by matching the DNA to germline segments. CDR1 GEAIGNYY and CDR2 EKD come from the germline V gene. Trimming at V came to 1 base and at J to 6 bases, leaving 16 bases not matched to a gene. The CDR3 consists of 17 residues. The CDR3 nucleotides are TGTGCCTGTGACACGCTAGGTGGGGGACGAACTGGAAATAAACTCATCTTT. Translating it yields CACDTLGGGRTGNKLIF.

Remarks on this clone: The TCRdb protein, from a much larger clone, departs from this DNA's translation at residue 11, likely by read error; the protein shown derives from the DNA. This chain uses TRDV2 with TRDJ1, with 7 bases matching TRDD3. Germline-derived CDR1 and CDR2 are GEAIGNYY and EKD. The CDR3 extends over 14 amino acids. This CDR3 reads CACDGLLGFDILIF. The CDR3 nucleotides read TGTGCCTGTGACGGACTACTGGGGTTCGATATACTCATCTTT.

The chain is built from TRDV3 and TRDJ1, with 10 bases matching TRDD3. TCRdb lists no J gene, so it was determined here by aligning the DNA to germline. The CDR3 sequence is 17 residues long. CDR1 TVYSNPD and CDR2 GDNSRS come from the germline V gene (reference sequence). The V and J ends lost 3 bases and 2 bases, in that order; junction bases with no gene match: 15. CDR3 region: CAFHHLTGDTRTDKLIF. DNA of the CDR3: TGTGCCTTCCACCACCTTACGGGGGATACGCGTACCGATAAACTCATCTTT.

A note on this clone: Only one base separates this from a far larger clonotype, so it likely reflects a read error. The V gene went uncalled, while the J gene is TRDJ1; TRDD3, the D gene given by the table, was not confirmed from the DNA. CDR3 length: 15 amino acids. The CDR3 DNA is TGTGCAGCAAGCGGCTGGGGGATATGGACCGCTAAACTCATCTTT. This encodes CAASGWGIWTAKLIF.

For this clone: A far larger clone lies a single base away; this is likely a read error. J is TRDJ1 and V is TRDV2; TRDD3 aligns across 12 bases. The CDR3 has 21 amino acids. V trimming: 0 bases; J trimming: 2 bases; junction bases outside the gene matches: 18. CDR1 is GEAIGNYY, CDR2 EKD, per germline. CDR3 sequence (DNA): TGTGCCTGTGACACCGTTACTGGGGGATACACAAGTGTAGAGTCTACCGATAAACTCATCTTT. This codes for CACDTVTGGYTSVESTDKLIF.

With respect to this clone: A read error likely explains this, since a far larger clone differs by one base. The chain has TRDV2 and TRDJ1; 13 bases agree with TRDD3. The CDR3 covers 21 residues. With V trimmed by 0 bases and J by 2 bases, 17 bases remained unmatched. Looked up from germline, CDR1 is GEAIGNYY and CDR2 is EKD. DNA for the CDR3: TGTGCCTGTGACACCGTTACTGGGGGATACGTAAGTGTAGAGTCTACCGATAAACTCATCTTT. Encoded protein: CACDTVTGGYVSVESTDKLIF.

This clone was seen once. The assigned J gene is TRDJ1, but the V gene is uncalled; the table's TRDD3 call for D was not verified on the DNA. The CDR3 is 23 residues long. DNA of the CDR3: TGTGCTCTGAGTGAGGCACCTTTCGTGTACTGGGGGACTTGCCGTCTGTACACCGATAAACTCATCTTT. Its protein product is CALSEAPFVYWGTCRLYTDKLIF.

The chain recombines TRDV1 with TRDJ1; possibly TRDD3 for D (10 bases). The CDR3 has 19 amino acids. The V end was cut by 7 bases, the J end by 0 bases, with 27 bases between. Germline lookup yields CDR1 TSWWSYY and CDR2 QGS. CDR3 loop: CALVAFLRGGYPYTDKLIF. CDR3 coding DNA: TGTGCTCTTGTGGCCTTCCTACGTGGGGGATACCCGTACACCGATAAACTCATCTTT.

The chain combines TRDV2 with TRDJ1; 13 nucleotides line up with TRDD3. Germline-derived CDR1 and CDR2 are GEAIGNYY and EKD. V was clipped by 0 bases and J by 4 bases; unmatched bases: 10. The CDR3 has 18 amino acids. The CDR3 nucleotides are TGTGCCTGTGACACCGTACTGGGGGATACGAGGAGGCGCGATAAACTCATCTTT. This gives the protein CACDTVLGDTRRRDKLIF.

In its sample, this clone was seen a few times. This likely reflects a read error, since a far larger clone is one base away. The V and J genes are TRDV2 and TRDJ1; TRDD3 matches at 7 bases. As TCRdb names no J gene, one was assigned here on the basis of a DNA match to germline. The V segment lost 3 bases and the J segment 4 bases; nucleotides outside the gene matches: 28. Per the germline V gene, CDR1 is GEAIGNYY and CDR2 is EKD. The CDR3 is 21 residues long. The CDR3 sequence is CACDPIPIGGCDGVSGDKLIF. The CDR3 nucleotides are TGTGCCTGTGACCCGATCCCTATAGGGGGATGCGATGGCGTATCGGGCGATAAACTCATCTTT.

The sample holds a few counts of this clone. A far larger clone differs by one base, so this is likely a read error. Other DNA variants within this sample encode the same CDR3. This rearrangement joins TRAV38-2/DV8 to TRDJ1, with 8 nucleotides matching TRDD3. The J gene was missing in TCRdb and was found by matching the end of the DNA to germline. Looked up from germline, CDR1 is TSESDYY and CDR2 is QEAYKQQN. This CDR3 spans 22 amino acids. The J segment lost 0 bases and the V segment lost 5 bases, leaving 27 bases of the junction unmatched. The CDR3 here is CAYRSPLDMYWGYRGYTDKLIF. In nucleotides, the CDR3 is TGTGCTTATAGAAGTCCCCTAGATATGTACTGGGGATACCGAGGTTACACCGATAAACTCATCTTT.